This passage covers 30 T cell receptor beta chains from one sample sequenced in a study of beta chain features in type 1 diabetes. Study-level points and caveats: Across all four CD4+ subsets, people with type 1 diabetes showed modestly shorter TCRB CDR3s.

The whole isolated RNA underwent reverse transcription, so sequencing captured expressed TCRB transcripts. Produced via immunoSEQ multiplex PCR; TCRdb's table is partial and in-frame only. The sample contains roughly 730,000 clones, over 10% of which appear only once. These receptors have no known antigen. The sample was naive CD4+ T cells from blood. These receptors were collected from a young man with type 1 diabetes.

This clone was seen a handful of times. This chain joins TRBV10-3 and TRBJ2-7; no clear D gene. The CDR3 spans 12 residues. The V and J ends lost 2 bases and 7 bases respectively, with 9 bases between them. Germline values: CDR1 ENHRY, CDR2 SYGVKD. CDR3 bases: TGTGCCATCAGTGAGGAACAAGGGGAGCAGTACTTC. Amino acid sequence: CAISEEQGEQYF.

The chain combines TRBV30 with TRBJ1-5; 7 bases match TRBD1. The CDR3 runs to 14 residues. Germline V gene data show CDR1 as GTSNPN and CDR2 as SVGIG (reference sequence). The V gene end was trimmed by 0 bases and the J gene end by 4 bases; junction bases not matched to a gene: 3. Here the CDR3 reads CAWSVTGVNQPQHF. As DNA, the CDR3 is TGTGCCTGGAGTGTAACAGGGGTTAATCAGCCCCAGCATTTT.

This clone showed up just a few times. J is TRBJ2-7 and V is TRBV10-3; 7 bases agree with TRBD2. The germline gives CDR1 ENHRY, CDR2 SYGVKD. Trimming at V came to 6 bases and at J to 0 bases, leaving 8 bases not matched to a gene. The CDR3 is made up of 15 amino acids. CDR3 sequence (DNA): TGTGCCATCAGGGGCCCCGGGACTACCTCCTACGAGCAGTACTTC. Amino acids: CAIRGPGTTSYEQYF.

This clone came up a few times. The chain employs TRBV6-1 and TRBJ2-1; D is possibly TRBD1 or TRBD2 (5 bases each). CDR1 and CDR2 (germline): MNHNS, SASEGT. V was cut by 7 bases and J by 0 bases, with 13 bases left in between. The CDR3 covers 15 residues. CDR3 region: CASIPGPSSYNEQFF. CDR3 DNA: TGTGCCAGCATCCCGGGACCGAGCTCCTACAATGAGCAGTTCTTC.

This clone was counted a few times. The gene calls are TRBV30 and TRBJ1-2, with D possibly matching TRBD1 (5 bases). Trimming removed 4 bases at V and 3 bases at J, with 12 bases between. The V gene's germline CDR1 is GTSNPN and CDR2 SVGIG (reference sequence). The CDR3 length is 13 residues. CDR3 protein: CAWKVQGDYGYTF. The CDR3 DNA follows: TGTGCCTGGAAGGTGCAGGGAGACTATGGCTACACCTTC.

The rearrangement joins TRBV5-6 to TRBJ2-1; D may be TRBD2 (6 bases). The CDR3 contains 15 residues. Trimming shortened V by 0 bases and J by 4 bases, and 11 bases separated the two germline ends. Germline CDR1 is SGHDT and CDR2 is YYEEEE. CDR3: CASSLGGTLYNEQFF. Written as DNA, the CDR3 is TGTGCCAGCAGCTTGGGCGGGACCCTTTACAATGAGCAGTTCTTC.

Remarks on this clone: Other DNA variants within this sample encode the same CDR3. The V and J genes are TRBV10-3 and TRBJ2-5; unclear D gene. V was shortened by 4 bases and J by 2 bases, with 8 bases between the two germline ends. Germline CDR1 is ENHRY and CDR2 is SYGVKD. The CDR3 runs 13 residues. For the CDR3, the DNA is TGTGCCATCAGTGGGACGGAACAAGAGACCCAGTACTTC. Amino acids: CAISGTEQETQYF.

This clone was seen only a few times. DNA for the CDR3: TGTGCCAGCAGCTTTACCCCTAGCGGGGGGGCCGAGCAGTACTTC. It codes for CASSFTPSGGAEQYF. This rearrangement joins TRBV13 to TRBJ2-7, with 12 bases that match TRBD2. V dropped 3 bases and J dropped 6; count of bases not matched to a gene: 6. Germline assignment: CDR1 PRHDT and CDR2 FYEKMQ (reference sequence). The CDR3 runs to 15 residues.

A single count supports this clone. The rearrangement links TRBV7-2 to TRBJ1-5; TRBD1 agrees at 7 bases. CDR1 and CDR2 (germline): SGHTA, FQGNSA. The length of the CDR3 is 14 residues. V shed 5 bases and J 5 bases; nucleotides not matched to a gene: 6. CDR3 DNA sequence: TGTGCCAGCAGCCGGGGGACAGTGGATCAGCCCCAGCATTTT. Translated: CASSRGTVDQPQHF.

The chain links TRBV28 to TRBJ1-6; no clear D. CDR3 length: 16 residues. V lost 5 bases and J lost 8, with 19 bases in between. Germline V lookup: CDR1 MDHEN, CDR2 SYDVKM. The CDR3 nucleotides are TGTGCCAGCAGTCCCCCTCCCGGGCAGTCGGATTCACCCCTCCACTTT. Its translation: CASSPPPGQSDSPLHF.

Notes on this clone: Different DNA sequences within this sample yield the same CDR3. J is TRBJ1-1 and V is TRBV10-3, with D uncertain. The V end was cut by 4 bases, the J end by 0 bases, with 9 bases between. Germline V lookup: CDR1 ENHRY, CDR2 SYGVKD. CDR3 size: 14 residues. CDR3 sequence (DNA): TGTGCCATCAGTGTAGAGGGCCTGAACACTGAAGCTTTCTTT. It translates to CAISVEGLNTEAFF.

In regard to this clone: Other nucleotide sequences from this sample produce the same CDR3. The chain has TRBV5-4 and TRBJ1-5; D remains ambiguous. The length of the CDR3 is 13 residues. Trimming cost V 2 bases and J 2 bases, with 5 bases left between them. CDR1 and CDR2 (germline): SGHNT, YYREEE (reference sequence). The CDR3 here is CASSLSGNQPQHF. CDR3 in DNA: TGTGCCAGCAGCTTATCGGGCAATCAGCCCCAGCATTTT.

This clone was counted between two and nine times. The V gene is TRBV7-3, the J gene TRBJ2-3, with 10 bases aligning to TRBD2. The CDR3 totals 15 residues. V trimming: 1 base; J trimming: 4 bases; junction bases outside the gene matches: 2. Germline CDR1 and CDR2: SGHTA and FQGTGA. The CDR3 coding sequence is TGTGCCAGCAGCTTAATAGCGGGGGGCCCAGATACGCAGTATTTT. It encodes CASSLIAGGPDTQYF.

The chain couples TRBV5-1 to TRBJ2-6; no firm D call. This CDR3 has 18 residues. V was trimmed by 2 bases and J by 0 bases, leaving 15 bases between them. The germline CDR1 and CDR2 sequences are SGHRS and YFSETQ. CDR3 sequence reads: CASSFEGPTYSGANVLTF. CDR3 DNA sequence: TGCGCCAGCAGCTTCGAAGGGCCTACTTACTCTGGGGCCAACGTCCTGACTTTC. The variable domain in full, completed from reference TRBV5-1 and TRBJ2-6, reads KAGVTQTPRYLIKTRGQQVTLSCSPISGHRSVSWYQQTPGQGLQFLFEYFSETQRNKGNFPGRFSGRQFSNSRSEMNVSTLELGDSALYLCASSFEGPTYSGANVLTFGAGSRLTVL.

A few counts support this clone. The chain carries TRBV9 and TRBJ1-4, with no clear D. The V gene lost 4 bases and the J gene lost 2 bases, with 9 bases spanning the gap. The CDR3 sequence is 14 residues long. Per the germline V gene, CDR1 is SGDLS and CDR2 is YYNGEE. Here the CDR3 DNA reads TGTGCCAGCAGCCCGAGGACGACTAATGAAAAACTGTTTTTT. Residues: CASSPRTTNEKLFF.

This chain links TRBV7-9 with TRBJ2-5; 10 nucleotides match TRBD1. The trim removed 5 bases at V and 5 bases at J, leaving 8 bases unmatched. This CDR3 contains 15 residues. Germline CDR1 reads SEHNR; CDR2 reads FQNEAQ (reference sequence). The CDR3 loop reads CASSPRQGAWETQYF. CDR3 bases: TGTGCCAGCAGCCCCCGACAGGGGGCCTGGGAGACCCAGTACTTC.

This clone was seen more than once but under ten times. V and J are TRBV6-1 and TRBJ2-5; 8 positions agree with TRBD2. Unmatched junction bases numbered 6, after V lost 3 bases and J lost 3 bases. The CDR3 spans 15 residues. Germline CDR1 MNHNS, CDR2 SASEGT. CDR3 residues: CASSDIGGAEETQYF. The CDR3 nucleotides read TGTGCCAGCAGTGACATCGGGGGGGCCGAAGAGACCCAGTACTTC.

The chain combines TRBV28 with TRBJ2-7; 8 positions agree with TRBD1. The CDR3 consists of 14 residues. Germline V gene lookup returns CDR1 MDHEN and CDR2 SYDVKM. After removal of 7 bases from V and 3 bases from J, the junction contained 8 bases not matched to a gene. The DNA of the CDR3 is TGTGCCAGCAACCCGGGACAGGCGTTCTACGAGCAGTACTTC. Its translation is CASNPGQAFYEQYF.

About this clone: Other nucleotide sequences from this sample produce the same CDR3. V and J are TRBV20-1 and TRBJ1-1; tentative D call: TRBD1 (6 bases). Germline CDR1 is DFQATT and CDR2 is SNEGSKA (reference sequence). Trimming shortened V by 5 bases and J by 2 bases, and 6 bases separated the two germline ends. This CDR3 is built from 11 residues. CDR3 loop: CSAGGNTEAFF. In DNA form, the CDR3 reads TGCAGTGCTGGGGGCAACACTGAAGCTTTCTTT.

A remark on this clone: This same CDR3 is encoded by further DNA sequences in the sample. The V call is TRBV2, the J call TRBJ2-3; no clear D. The CDR3 loop spans 12 amino acids. Deletions cut 4 bases from V and 2 bases from J, with 4 bases between. Looked up from germline, CDR1 is SNHLY and CDR2 is FYNNEI. CDR3 bases: TGTGCCAGCAGTGGCGCCACAGATACGCAGTATTTT. It codes for CASSGATDTQYF.

The CDR3 spells CASSQDSQLGNEQFF. CDR3 nucleotide sequence: TGCGCCAGCAGCCAAGACAGCCAATTGGGCAATGAGCAGTTCTTC. The rearrangement uses TRBV4-1 and TRBJ2-1; D remains unclear. Trimming stripped 0 bases from V and 6 bases from J, with 12 bases between. Germline V gene lookup returns CDR1 MGHRA and CDR2 YSYEKL. This CDR3 contains 15 residues.

This rearrangement joins TRBV6-6 to TRBJ2-5; TRBD1 might be the D (6 bases). The ends were cut back, 5 bases at V and 2 bases at J, with 6 bases in the middle. Per germline, CDR1 MNHNY and CDR2 SVGAGI (reference sequence). CDR3 size: 12 residues. This CDR3 is CASSRGQETQYF. CDR3 bases: TGTGCCAGCAGTAGGGGGCAAGAGACCCAGTACTTC.

The genes are TRBV10-2 and TRBJ1-6; 7 bases align to TRBD1. Germline trimming cut 6 bases from V and 5 bases from J; bases unmatched to any gene: 10. CDR3 length: 16 amino acids. Germline V gives CDR1 WSHSY, CDR2 SAAADI. The CDR3 bases are TGCGCCAGCAGCCGAACAGGGGTGTCAGATAATTCACCCCTCCACTTT. Its protein is CASSRTGVSDNSPLHF.

V and J are TRBV5-4 and TRBJ2-3, with D maybe TRBD2 (6 bases). This CDR3 spans 16 amino acids. CDR1 is SGHNT, CDR2 YYREEE, per germline (reference sequence). V shed 4 bases and J shed 0 bases, with 15 bases lying between them. CDR3 residues: CASSLRRGASTDTQYF. The DNA for the CDR3 is TGTGCCAGCAGCCTTCGGAGGGGAGCTAGCACAGATACGCAGTATTTT.

This clone was seen more than once but under ten times. The chain combines TRBV30 with TRBJ1-2; D ambiguous. CDR3 length equals 13 residues. Trimming stripped 4 bases from V and 3 bases from J, with 12 bases between. The germline gives CDR1 GTSNPN, CDR2 SVGIG (reference sequence). The CDR3 DNA reads TGTGCCTGGACCCTGATACTGGACTATGGCTACACCTTC. It translates to CAWTLILDYGYTF.

This clone came up a few times. The CDR3 DNA reads as TGTGCCAGCAGTTTAGGCTGGCGCTCCTACGAGCAGTACTTC. Its translation: CASSLGWRSYEQYF. This chain uses TRBV28 with TRBJ2-7; no definite D call. This CDR3 contains 14 residues. Trimming shortened V by 2 bases and J by 0 bases, and 8 bases separated the two germline ends. Looked up from germline, CDR1 is MDHEN and CDR2 is SYDVKM.

The V gene is TRBV27, the J gene TRBJ1-2, with no clear D. The CDR3 contains 14 residues. V lost 8 bases, J lost 4 bases, and 17 bases lay in between. CDR1 is MNHEY and CDR2 is SMNVEV in the germline V gene (reference sequence). CDR3 in amino acids: CASLEVRWTYGYTF. In DNA, the CDR3 is TGTGCCAGCTTAGAAGTTCGGTGGACCTATGGCTACACCTTC.

The chain links TRBV30 to TRBJ2-1, with D unclear. Per the germline V gene, CDR1 is GTSNPN and CDR2 is SVGIG (reference sequence). The CDR3 extends over 15 amino acids. V gave up 4 bases and J gave up 6 bases, with 19 bases separating them. Here the CDR3 reads CAWNPGGRMGNEQFF. CDR3 sequence (DNA): TGTGCCTGGAATCCGGGCGGCAGAATGGGCAATGAGCAGTTCTTC. Drawing the rest from reference TRBV30 and TRBJ2-1, the complete variable domain is SQTIHQWPATLVQPVGSPLSLECTVEGTSNPNLYWYRQAAGRGLQLLFYSVGIGQISSEVPQNLSASRPQDRQFILSSKKLLLSDSGFYLCAWNPGGRMGNEQFFGPGTRLTVL.

V is TRBV5-4 and J is TRBJ2-5; D unresolved. The V end was cut by 4 bases, the J end by 5 bases, with 9 bases between. The CDR3 runs to 12 residues. Germline CDR1 is SGHNT and CDR2 is YYREEE (reference sequence). CDR3 nucleotide sequence: TGTGCCAGCAGCCGAGTGGAGGAGACCCAGTACTTC. Translation: CASSRVEETQYF.

This clone appeared a few times. The chain is built from TRBV7-6 and TRBJ1-5; D is undetermined. This CDR3 has 15 amino acids. Trimming pared 2 bases from V and 6 bases from J, leaving 14 bases between. The germline V gene has CDR1 SGHVS and CDR2 FNYEAQ. The CDR3 region has the DNA TGTGCCAGCAGCTTATATTGGGGATCCAGTCAGCCCCAGCATTTT. Translation gives CASSLYWGSSQPQHF. The variable domain in full, completed from reference TRBV7-6 and TRBJ1-5, reads GAGVSQSPRYKVTKRGQDVALRCDPISGHVSLYWYRQALGQGPEFLTYFNYEAQQDKSGLPNDRFSAERPEGSISTLTIQRTEQRDSAMYRCASSLYWGSSQPQHFGDGTRLSIL.